These T cell receptor beta chains were read from a single sample in a study of T cell repertoires in cytomegalovirus infection. TCRdb analysed the reads with MiXCR anew, one entry per CDR3 protein. The top ten hold around 9.5% of the sample, which has around 280,000 distinct CDR3 sequences, roughly an eighth seen once. Sequenced input: PBMCs. Every receptor here comes from a human donor in good health (CMV status not recorded). Some clones in this sample may be carry-over from other donors' samples. CDR3s include the opening cysteine and the closing phenylalanine or tryptophan. The D gene is left open where the match is weak. Clone size is stated in some rows and not others, as once, few, many or a class when expanded.

D gene | J gene | clone size | V gene | CDR3 protein | CDR3 DNA
. | TRBJ1-5 | many | TRBV28 | CASSLGQPEGPQHF | TGTGCCAGCAGTTTGGGGCAGCCGGAGGGGCCCCAGCATTTT
. | TRBJ1-2 | many | TRBV4-1 | CASSQLTGRGYTF | TGCGCCAGCAGCCAGCTCACAGGGCGCGGCTACACCTTC
. | TRBJ2-2 | . | TRBV6-2/TRBV6-3 | CATLSGTTVGELFF | TGTGCCACCCTCTCCGGGACAACTGTCGGGGAGCTGTTTTTT
. | TRBJ1-1 | few | TRBV6-6 | CASSASSEAFF | TGTGCCAGCAGTGCCTCATCTGAAGCTTTCTTT
. | TRBJ2-2 | few | TRBV27 | CASSLDRLSNTGELFF | TGTGCCAGCAGTTTAGACAGGCTTTCGAACACCGGGGAGCTGTTTTTT
. | TRBJ2-7 | many | TRBV5-5 | CASSAETELTDPPYEQYF | TGTGCCAGCAGCGCCGAGACAGAGCTAACGGACCCCCCCTACGAGCAGTACTTC
. | TRBJ1-1 | many | TRBV7-6 | CASSLAPHEPEAFF | TGTGCCAGCAGCTTAGCCCCCCACGAACCTGAAGCTTTCTTT
. | TRBJ1-5 | . | TRBV29-1 | CSVEDLSHLQPQHF | TGCAGCGTTGAAGATCTGAGCCATCTCCAGCCCCAGCATTTT
. | TRBJ2-1 | few | TRBV9 | CASSVGADSSYNEQFF | TGTGCCAGCAGCGTAGGGGCGGATAGCTCCTACAATGAGCAGTTCTTC
. | TRBJ2-6 | . | TRBV20-1 | CSARDSHRGANVLTF | TGCAGTGCTAGAGACAGCCACAGGGGGGCCAACGTCCTGACTTTC
TRBD1 | TRBJ2-5 | many | TRBV5-4 | CASSPGQGETQYF | TGTGCCAGCAGCCCCGGACAGGGGGAGACCCAGTACTTC
. | TRBJ1-3 | . | TRBV12-3/TRBV12-4 | CASSRGVVTIYF | TGTGCCAGCAGTCGCGGTGTGGTCACCATATATTTT
. | TRBJ1-1 | few | TRBV18 | CASSPPGTHEAFF | TGTGCCAGCTCACCCCCCGGGACACATGAAGCTTTCTTT
. | TRBJ1-2 | few | TRBV19 | CASSMAQGSYGYTF | TGTGCCAGTAGTATGGCACAGGGTAGTTATGGCTACACCTTC
. | TRBJ2-3 | many | TRBV7-2 | CASSSYGGPTSIRTDTQYF | TGTGCCAGCAGCTCTTATGGGGGACCAACAAGTATCCGCACAGATACGCAGTATTTT
TRBD2 | TRBJ2-7 | many | TRBV5-3 | CASSRRLAGSDEQYF | TGTGCCAGCAGCCGCCGTCTAGCGGGAAGCGACGAGCAGTACTTC
TRBD1 | TRBJ1-2 | many | TRBV11-2 | CASSPTGTGAPYGYTF | TGTGCCAGCAGCCCGACCGGGACAGGGGCGCCCTATGGCTACACCTTC
. | TRBJ2-1 | many | TRBV7-9 | CASSLASGGLYNEQFF | TGTGCCAGCAGCTTAGCGTCGGGGGGCCTCTACAATGAGCAGTTCTTC
. | TRBJ1-2 | few | TRBV9 | CASSVTGYYGYTF | TGTGCCAGCAGCGTAACAGGGTACTATGGCTACACCTTC
. | TRBJ2-7 | . | TRBV28 | CASRPSGESYEQYF | TGTGCCAGCAGGCCATCCGGGGAATCCTACGAGCAGTACTTC